This TCR beta chain was captured by sequencing in a study of T cells in Graves' hyperthyroidism and ophthalmopathy. Findings of the study overall: Blood also carried most thyroid clonotypes expanded above 0.001. A median about 6 months before onset, the model predicted ophthalmopathy.

Newly diagnosed hyperthyroidism, duration under 2 months, in patients aged 18 to 65. Diagnosis rested on symptoms, serum thyroxine and TRAb, thyroid ultrasound, and orbital computed tomography. This clonotype was found many times. The antigen remains undetermined. Amplified TCR beta CDR3 regions derived from RNA transcripts. During a first-round RT-PCR of the TCR CDR3, the HTBI primer set was used. TCRdb reanalysed the multiplex PCR reads using MiXCR and keeps one entry per CDR3 protein. This repertoire shows around 240,000 distinct CDR3 sequences, roughly 14% found once; its top ten account for 10% to 15%. This CDR3 has 13 residues. Germline lookup yields CDR1 MNHEY and CDR2 SMNVEV (reference sequence). The V and J ends lost 7 bases and 6 bases, in that order; junction bases with no gene match: 8.

Sequences were obtained from blood. The chain couples TRBV27 to TRBJ2-5; 7 bases fit TRBD2. This TCR was recovered from a woman in her thirties or forties with Graves' hyperthyroidism that later progressed to Graves' ophthalmopathy. DNA for the CDR3: TGTGCCAGCACCAGCGGGACTCATCAGACCCAGTACTTC. Translation gives CASTSGTHQTQYF.